Listed here is a single T cell receptor (beta chain). Its antigen is unknown. The data derive from a study of shared clonotypes between healthy human individuals. CD4+ cells underwent separation, giving CD45RA+ naive and CD45RA-negative memory subsets. The CDR3 consists of 17 residues. Unmatched junction bases numbered 9, after V lost 3 bases and J lost 1 base. Germline V gives CDR1 SGHDT, CDR2 YYEEEE. Profiled with immunoSEQ multiplex PCR; TCRdb holds only in-frame clones, not every one. The sample comprises 850,000 to 1,200,000 clones, about three quarters of which are singletons, and about 1.5% rests with the top ten. Broader study findings: Among four donors, approximately 5% of naive CD4 clonotypes were found in common.

The clonotype comes from a man between 18 and 35 years old in good health. This rearrangement joins TRBV5-6 to TRBJ2-1, with 8 bases identical to TRBD1. Material for sequencing was memory CD4+ T cells sorted from blood. Subset reported: CD45RA-negative fraction. The CDR3 nucleotides read TGTGCCAGCAGCTCCCCGGACAGGGTCCAATCCTACAATGAGCAGTTCTTC. This translates into CASSSPDRVQSYNEQFF.